Below, one TCR beta chain is given with its context. This entry belongs to a study of blood T cell repertoires in COVID-19. Study details: COVID-19 samples, acute and convalescent, were from the United States, Italy and Spain. PBMCs, B-cell-depleted T cells, or T cells provided the cDNA or gDNA that made up the material.

Per the authors' pipeline: Nucleated cell number was recorded as an estimate derived from reference gene primer amplification. Method: immunoSEQ multiplex PCR; TCRdb's copy keeps in-frame clones and lacks some. The D gene and trimming were derived from the DNA, and the V and J assignments and clone size from that table. The table records around 250,000 clones, approximately 85% of them present only once. This CDR3 is 15 amino acids long. Looked up from germline, CDR1 is MDHEN and CDR2 is SYDVKM. The germline V and J ends were trimmed by 6 bases and 1 base, with 13 bases remaining between them. This TCR derives from a woman between 50 and 59 years old who had recovered from COVID-19. This chain links TRBV28 with TRBJ2-1, with D possibly matching TRBD1 (5 bases). The sample taken for sequencing was PBMCs or T cells enriched from blood (not recorded which). CDR3 sequence: CASRSGQGSYNEQFF. For the CDR3, the DNA is TGTGCCAGCAGATCAGGGCAGGGATCCTACAATGAGCAGTTCTTC.